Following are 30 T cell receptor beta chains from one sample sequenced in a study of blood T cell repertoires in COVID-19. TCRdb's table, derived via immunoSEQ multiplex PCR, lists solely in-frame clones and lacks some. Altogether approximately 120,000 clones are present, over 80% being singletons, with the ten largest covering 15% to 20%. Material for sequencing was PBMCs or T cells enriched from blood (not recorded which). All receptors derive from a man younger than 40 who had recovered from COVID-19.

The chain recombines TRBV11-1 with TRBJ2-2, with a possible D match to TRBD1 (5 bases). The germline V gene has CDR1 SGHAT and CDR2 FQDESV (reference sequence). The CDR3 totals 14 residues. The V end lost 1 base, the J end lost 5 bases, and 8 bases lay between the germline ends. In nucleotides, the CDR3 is TGTGCCAGCAGCTTAGACAGGCGAACCGGGGAGCTGTTTTTT. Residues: CASSLDRRTGELFF.

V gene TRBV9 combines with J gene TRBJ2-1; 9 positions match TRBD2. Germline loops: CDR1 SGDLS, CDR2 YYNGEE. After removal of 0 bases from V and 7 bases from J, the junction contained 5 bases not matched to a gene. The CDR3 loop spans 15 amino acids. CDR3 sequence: CASSVGGTSRNEQFF. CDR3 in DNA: TGTGCCAGCAGCGTAGGAGGGACTAGCAGGAATGAGCAGTTCTTC.

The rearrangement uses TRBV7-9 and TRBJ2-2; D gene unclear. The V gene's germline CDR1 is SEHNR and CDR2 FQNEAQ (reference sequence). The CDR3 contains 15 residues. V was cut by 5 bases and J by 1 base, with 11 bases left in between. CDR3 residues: CASSQTRQNTGELFF. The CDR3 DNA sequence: TGTGCCAGCAGCCAAACCCGACAGAACACCGGGGAGCTGTTTTTT.

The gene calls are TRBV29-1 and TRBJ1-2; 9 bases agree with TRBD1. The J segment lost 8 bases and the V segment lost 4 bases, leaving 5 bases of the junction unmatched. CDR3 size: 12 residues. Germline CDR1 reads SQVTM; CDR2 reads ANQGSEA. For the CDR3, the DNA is TGCAGCGTTGGGACAGGGGTGTACGGCTACACCTTC. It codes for CSVGTGVYGYTF.

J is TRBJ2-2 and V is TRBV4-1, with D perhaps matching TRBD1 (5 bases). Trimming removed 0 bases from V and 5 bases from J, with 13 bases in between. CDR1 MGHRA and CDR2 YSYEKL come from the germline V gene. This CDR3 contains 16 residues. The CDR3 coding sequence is TGCGCCAGCAGCCAAGATTCGGACACGTTTACCGGGGAGCTGTTTTTT. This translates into CASSQDSDTFTGELFF.

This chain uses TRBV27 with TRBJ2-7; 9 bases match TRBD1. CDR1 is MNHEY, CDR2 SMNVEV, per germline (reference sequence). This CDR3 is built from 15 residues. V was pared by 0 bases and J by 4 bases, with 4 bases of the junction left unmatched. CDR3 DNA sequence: TGTGCCAGCAGTTTATCGGACAGGGGAAGATACGAGCAGTACTTC. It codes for CASSLSDRGRYEQYF.

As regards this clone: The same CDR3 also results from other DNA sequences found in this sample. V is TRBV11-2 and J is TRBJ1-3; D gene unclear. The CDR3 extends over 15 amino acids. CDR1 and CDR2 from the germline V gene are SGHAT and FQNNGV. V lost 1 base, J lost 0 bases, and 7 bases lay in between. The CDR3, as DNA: TGTGCCAGCAGCTTAGGCAGTTCCTCTGGAAACACCATATATTTT. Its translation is CASSLGSSSGNTIYF.

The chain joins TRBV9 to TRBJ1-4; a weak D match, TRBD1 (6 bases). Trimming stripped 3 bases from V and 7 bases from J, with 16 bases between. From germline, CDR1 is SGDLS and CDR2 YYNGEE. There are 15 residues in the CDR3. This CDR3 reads CASSGQTGRTEKLFF. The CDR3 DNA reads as TGTGCCAGCAGCGGACAGACAGGTCGCACTGAAAAACTGTTTTTT.

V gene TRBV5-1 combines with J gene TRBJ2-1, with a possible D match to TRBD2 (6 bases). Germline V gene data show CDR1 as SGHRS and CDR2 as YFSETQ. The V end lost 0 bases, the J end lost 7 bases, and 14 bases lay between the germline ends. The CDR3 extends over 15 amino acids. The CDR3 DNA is TGCGCCAGCAGCTTGGAGTGGGGCCGGGGGAATGAGCAGTTCTTC. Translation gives CASSLEWGRGNEQFF.

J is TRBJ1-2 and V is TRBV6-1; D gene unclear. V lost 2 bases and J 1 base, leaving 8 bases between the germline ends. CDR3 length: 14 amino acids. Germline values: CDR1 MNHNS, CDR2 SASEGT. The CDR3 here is CASSEPTRNYGYTF. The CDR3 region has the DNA TGTGCCAGCAGTGAACCAACACGTAACTATGGCTACACCTTC.

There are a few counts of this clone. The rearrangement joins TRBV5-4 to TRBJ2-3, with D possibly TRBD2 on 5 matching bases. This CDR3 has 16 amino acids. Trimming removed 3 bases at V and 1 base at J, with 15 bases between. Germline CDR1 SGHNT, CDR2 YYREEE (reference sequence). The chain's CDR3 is CASSSPKRQGTDTQYF. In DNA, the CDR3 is TGTGCCAGCAGCTCCCCTAAGCGGCAGGGCACAGATACGCAGTATTTT. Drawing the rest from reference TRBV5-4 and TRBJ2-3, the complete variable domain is ETGVTQSPTHLIKTRGQQVTLRCSSQSGHNTVSWYQQALGQGPQFIFQYYREEENGRGNFPPRFSGLQFPNYSSELNVNALELDDSALYLCASSSPKRQGTDTQYFGPGTRLTVL.

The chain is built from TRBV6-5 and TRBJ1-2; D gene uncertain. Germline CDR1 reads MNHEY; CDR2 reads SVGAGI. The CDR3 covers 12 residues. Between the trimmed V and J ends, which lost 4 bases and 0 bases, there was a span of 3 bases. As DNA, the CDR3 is TGTGCCAGCAGTTCCACTAACTATGGCTACACCTTC. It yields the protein CASSSTNYGYTF.

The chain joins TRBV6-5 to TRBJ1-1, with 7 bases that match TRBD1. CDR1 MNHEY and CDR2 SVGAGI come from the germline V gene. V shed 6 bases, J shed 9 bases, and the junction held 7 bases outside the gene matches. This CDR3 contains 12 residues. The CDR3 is CASSPDRAKAFF. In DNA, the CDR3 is TGTGCCAGCAGCCCCGACAGGGCGAAAGCTTTCTTT.

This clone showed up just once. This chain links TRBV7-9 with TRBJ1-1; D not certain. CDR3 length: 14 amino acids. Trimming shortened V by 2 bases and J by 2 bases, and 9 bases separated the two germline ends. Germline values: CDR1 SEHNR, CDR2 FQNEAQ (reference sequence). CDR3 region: CASSLYGDNTEAFF. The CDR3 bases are TGTGCCAGCAGCTTATATGGAGACAACACTGAAGCTTTCTTT.

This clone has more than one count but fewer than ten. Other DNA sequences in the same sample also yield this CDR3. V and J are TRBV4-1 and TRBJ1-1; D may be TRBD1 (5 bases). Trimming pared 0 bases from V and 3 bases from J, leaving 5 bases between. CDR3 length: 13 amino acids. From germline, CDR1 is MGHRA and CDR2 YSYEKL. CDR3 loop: CASSQDRDTEAFF. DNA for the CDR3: TGCGCCAGCAGCCAAGACAGGGACACTGAAGCTTTCTTT.

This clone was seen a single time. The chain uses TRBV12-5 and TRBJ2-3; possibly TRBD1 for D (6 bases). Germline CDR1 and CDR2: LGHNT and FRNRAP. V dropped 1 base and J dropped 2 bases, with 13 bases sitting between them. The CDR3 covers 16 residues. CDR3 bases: TGTGCTAGTGGTTTGGGCAGGGGCCGAGTCACAGATACGCAGTATTTT. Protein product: CASGLGRGRVTDTQYF.

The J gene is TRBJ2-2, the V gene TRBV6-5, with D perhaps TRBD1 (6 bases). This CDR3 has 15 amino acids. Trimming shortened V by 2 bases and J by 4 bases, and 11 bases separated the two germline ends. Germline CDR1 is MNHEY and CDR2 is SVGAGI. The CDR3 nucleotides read TGTGCCAGCAGTTACGACAGGACGATCACCGGGGAGCTGTTTTTT. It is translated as CASSYDRTITGELFF.

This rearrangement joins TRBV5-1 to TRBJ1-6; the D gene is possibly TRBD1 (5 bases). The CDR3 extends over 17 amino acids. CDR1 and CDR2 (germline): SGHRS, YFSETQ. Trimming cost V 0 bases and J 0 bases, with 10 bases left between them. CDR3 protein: CASSLAGMSSYNSPLHF. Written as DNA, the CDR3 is TGCGCCAGCAGCTTGGCAGGGATGAGCTCCTATAATTCACCCCTCCACTTT.

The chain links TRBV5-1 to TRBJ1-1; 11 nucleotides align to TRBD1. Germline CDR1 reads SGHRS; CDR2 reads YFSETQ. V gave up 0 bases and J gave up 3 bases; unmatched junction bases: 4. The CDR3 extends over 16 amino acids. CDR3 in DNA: TGCGCCAGCAGCTTGGTAGGACAGGGGGCTTACACTGAAGCTTTCTTT. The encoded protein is CASSLVGQGAYTEAFF.

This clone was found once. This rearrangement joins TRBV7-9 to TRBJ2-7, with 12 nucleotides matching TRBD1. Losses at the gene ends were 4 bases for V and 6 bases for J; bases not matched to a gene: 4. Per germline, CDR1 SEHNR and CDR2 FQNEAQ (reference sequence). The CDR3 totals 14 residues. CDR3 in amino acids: CASSSPGQGAEQYF. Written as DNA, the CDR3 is TGTGCCAGCAGCTCACCGGGACAGGGGGCCGAGCAGTACTTC.

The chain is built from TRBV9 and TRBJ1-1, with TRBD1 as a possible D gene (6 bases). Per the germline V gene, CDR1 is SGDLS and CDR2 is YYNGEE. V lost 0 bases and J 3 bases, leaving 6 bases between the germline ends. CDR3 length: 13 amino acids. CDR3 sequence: CASSVEGDTEAFF. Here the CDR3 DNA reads TGTGCCAGCAGCGTAGAGGGGGACACTGAAGCTTTCTTT.

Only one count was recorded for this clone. The CDR3 is CAWSVRGAINQPQHF. CDR3 DNA: TGTGCCTGGAGTGTTCGGGGGGCGATCAATCAGCCCCAGCATTTT. The genes are TRBV30 and TRBJ1-5; perhaps TRBD1 as D (6 bases). Trimming took 0 bases from V and 3 from J, leaving 12 bases between them. Germline V gives CDR1 GTSNPN, CDR2 SVGIG (reference sequence). The CDR3 is 15 residues long.

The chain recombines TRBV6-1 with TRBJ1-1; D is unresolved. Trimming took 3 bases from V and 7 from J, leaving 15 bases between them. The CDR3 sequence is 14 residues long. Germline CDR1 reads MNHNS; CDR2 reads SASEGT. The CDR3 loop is CASSDGDRFNEAFF. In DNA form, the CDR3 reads TGTGCCAGCAGTGACGGGGATCGTTTTAATGAAGCTTTCTTT.

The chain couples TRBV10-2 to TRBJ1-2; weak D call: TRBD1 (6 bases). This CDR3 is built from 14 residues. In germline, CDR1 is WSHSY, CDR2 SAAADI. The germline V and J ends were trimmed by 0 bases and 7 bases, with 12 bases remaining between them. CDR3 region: CASSESGGTFGYTF. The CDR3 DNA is TGCGCCAGCAGTGAGTCGGGGGGGACATTTGGCTACACCTTC.

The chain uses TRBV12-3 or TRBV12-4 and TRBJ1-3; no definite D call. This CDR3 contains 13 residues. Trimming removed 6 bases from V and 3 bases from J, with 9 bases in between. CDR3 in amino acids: CASSPIVGNTIYF. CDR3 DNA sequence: TGTGCCAGCAGCCCGATAGTTGGAAACACCATATATTTT.

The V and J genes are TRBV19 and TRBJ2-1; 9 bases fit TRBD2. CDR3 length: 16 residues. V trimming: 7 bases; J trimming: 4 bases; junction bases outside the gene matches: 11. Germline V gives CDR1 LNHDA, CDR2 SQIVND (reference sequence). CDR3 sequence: CASTTIAGAEYNEQFF. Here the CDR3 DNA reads TGTGCCAGTACGACAATAGCGGGGGCCGAATACAATGAGCAGTTCTTC.

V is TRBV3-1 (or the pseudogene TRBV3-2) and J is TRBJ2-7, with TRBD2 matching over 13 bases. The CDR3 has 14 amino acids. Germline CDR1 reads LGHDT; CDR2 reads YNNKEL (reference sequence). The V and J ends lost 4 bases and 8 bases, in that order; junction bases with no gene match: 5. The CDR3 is CASSLGTSGIQQYF. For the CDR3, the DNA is TGTGCCAGCAGCCTGGGGACTAGCGGGATCCAGCAGTACTTC.

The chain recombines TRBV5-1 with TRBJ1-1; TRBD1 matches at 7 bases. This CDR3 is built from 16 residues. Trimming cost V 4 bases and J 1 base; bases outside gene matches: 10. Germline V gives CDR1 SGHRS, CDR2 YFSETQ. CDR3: CASSPRQGTENTEAFF. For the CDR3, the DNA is TGCGCCAGCAGCCCCCGACAGGGAACGGAGAACACTGAAGCTTTCTTT.

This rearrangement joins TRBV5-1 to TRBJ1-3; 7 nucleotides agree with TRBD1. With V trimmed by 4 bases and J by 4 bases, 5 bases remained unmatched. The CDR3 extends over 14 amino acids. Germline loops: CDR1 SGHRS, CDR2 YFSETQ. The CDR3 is CASSKGALGNTIYF. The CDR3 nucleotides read TGCGCCAGCAGCAAGGGGGCGCTGGGAAACACCATATATTTT. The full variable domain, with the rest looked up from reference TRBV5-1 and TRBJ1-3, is KAGVTQTPRYLIKTRGQQVTLSCSPISGHRSVSWYQQTPGQGLQFLFEYFSETQRNKGNFPGRFSGRQFSNSRSEMNVSTLELGDSALYLCASSKGALGNTIYFGEGSWLTVV.

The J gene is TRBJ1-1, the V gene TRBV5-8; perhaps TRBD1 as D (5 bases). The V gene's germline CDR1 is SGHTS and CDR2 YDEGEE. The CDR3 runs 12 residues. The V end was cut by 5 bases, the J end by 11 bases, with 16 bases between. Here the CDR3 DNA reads TGTGCCAGCAGTCCGGGTGGGGCCGTGGCTTTCTTT. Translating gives CASSPGGAVAFF.